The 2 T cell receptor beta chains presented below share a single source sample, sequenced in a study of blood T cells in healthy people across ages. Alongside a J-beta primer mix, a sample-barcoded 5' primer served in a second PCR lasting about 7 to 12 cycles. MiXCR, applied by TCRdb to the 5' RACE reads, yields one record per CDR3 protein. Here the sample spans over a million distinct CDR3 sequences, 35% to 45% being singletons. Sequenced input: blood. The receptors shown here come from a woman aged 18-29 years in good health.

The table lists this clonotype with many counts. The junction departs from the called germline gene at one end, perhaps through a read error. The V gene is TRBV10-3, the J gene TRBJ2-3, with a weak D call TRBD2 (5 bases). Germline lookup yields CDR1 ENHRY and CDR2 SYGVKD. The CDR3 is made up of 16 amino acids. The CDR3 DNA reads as TGTGCCATCAGCGAGTCCGGCTCAACCAGCGGAAATACGCAGTATTTT. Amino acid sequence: CAISESGSTSGNTQYF.

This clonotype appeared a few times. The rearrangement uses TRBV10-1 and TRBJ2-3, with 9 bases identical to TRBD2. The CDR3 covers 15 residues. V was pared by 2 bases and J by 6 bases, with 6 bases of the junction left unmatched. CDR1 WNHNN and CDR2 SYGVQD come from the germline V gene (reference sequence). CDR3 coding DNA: TGCGCCAGCAGTGAGATGGGAAGCGGGAGGGATACGCAGTATTTT. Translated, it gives CASSEMGSGRDTQYF.